The 20 T cell receptor beta chains below all came from one sample that was sequenced in a study of T-cell memory formation after mild COVID-19. MiXCR was run by TCRdb on the 5' RACE reads, yielding one entry per CDR3 protein. The sample has around 200,000 distinct CDR3 sequences, approximately 18% seen once. Sequencing was carried out using PBMCs or a T cell subset sorted from them (not recorded which). The receptor source for this set is a man in his late teens or twenties who had mild COVID-19 (a few samples of this study predate the infection). Cell type and time point are not known.

This clonotype was detected only a few times. This chain uses TRBV5-1 with TRBJ2-3; D is uncertain. The CDR3 contains 15 residues. Germline V CDR1 and CDR2: SGHRS, YFSETQ. Trimming left V 4 bases short and J 4 bases short, with 16 bases between. The CDR3 loop is CASSLSTDDADTQYF. DNA for the CDR3: TGCGCCAGCAGCCTTAGCACAGATGACGCAGATACGCAGTATTTT.

V gene TRBV7-7 combines with J gene TRBJ2-5; D is perhaps TRBD1 or TRBD2 (5 bases each). V dropped 2 bases and J dropped 5 bases, with 18 bases sitting between them. The CDR3 loop spans 16 amino acids. Germline CDR1 SSHAT, CDR2 FNYEAQ (reference sequence). CDR3 in DNA: TGTGCCAGCAGCTTAAGGTCCACCGGGACGATGGAGACCCAGTACTTC. It is translated as CASSLRSTGTMETQYF.

This clonotype was recorded many times. The CDR3 here is CATSDFPRSYGYTF. In DNA, the CDR3 is TGTGCCACCAGTGATTTCCCTCGATCCTATGGCTACACCTTC. V usage is TRBV24-1 and J usage is TRBJ1-2; D not resolved. The CDR3 extends over 14 amino acids. Germline CDR1 KGHDR, CDR2 SFDVKD. The germline V and J ends were trimmed by 1 base and 4 bases, with 9 bases remaining between them.

This clonotype was detected only a few times. The chain links TRBV7-2 to TRBJ1-1, with D tentatively TRBD1 (6 bases). The ends were cut back, 5 bases at V and 7 bases at J, with 11 bases in the middle. CDR1 is SGHTA, CDR2 FQGNSA, per germline. The CDR3 is 12 amino acids. CDR3 amino acids: CASSGNRVEAFF. The DNA of the CDR3 is TGTGCCAGCAGCGGAAACAGGGTTGAAGCTTTCTTT.

This sequence joins TRBV5-1 and TRBJ2-3; possibly TRBD2 for D (6 bases). The germline gives CDR1 SGHRS, CDR2 YFSETQ. Trimming removed 4 bases from V and 0 bases from J, with 15 bases in between. The length of the CDR3 is 16 residues. DNA for the CDR3: TGCGCCAGCAGCGCCACGGGGGACCCTAGCACAGATACGCAGTATTTT. Its protein is CASSATGDPSTDTQYF.

The chain is built from TRBV7-8 and TRBJ2-4; D is perhaps TRBD1 (6 bases). This CDR3 has 15 residues. CDR1 and CDR2 from the germline V gene are SGHVS and FQNEAQ. V dropped 1 base and J dropped 1 base, with 8 bases sitting between them. In DNA, the CDR3 is TGTGCCAGCAGCTTAGGTCAGGGGGCCAAAAACATTCAGTACTTC. It codes for CASSLGQGAKNIQYF.

The table lists this clonotype with a few counts. The chain carries TRBV6-2 or TRBV6-3 and TRBJ2-3, with D hard to call. Germline values: CDR1 MNHEY, CDR2 SVGEGT. V gave up 7 bases and J gave up 3 bases, with 14 bases separating them. The CDR3 spans 14 residues. CDR3 DNA sequence: TGTGCCAGCAAAAGGGTTTGGGGAACAGATACGCAGTATTTT. Translated: CASKRVWGTDTQYF.

The chain has TRBV11-2 and TRBJ1-1; D gene uncertain. This CDR3 spans 13 amino acids. Trimming took off 1 base at V and 7 bases at J, with 10 bases between the two ends. The germline V gene has CDR1 SGHAT and CDR2 FQNNGV. In DNA form, the CDR3 reads TGTGCCAGCAGCTTAGTCCGAGGGAATGAAGCTTTCTTT. As protein: CASSLVRGNEAFF. Full variable domain (missing parts from reference TRBV11-2 and TRBJ1-1): EAGVAQSPRYKIIEKRQSVAFWCNPISGHATLYWYQQILGQGPKLLIQFQNNGVVDDSQLPKDRFSAERLKGVDSTLKIQPAKLEDSAVYLCASSLVRGNEAFFGQGTRLTVV.

V and J are TRBV2 and TRBJ2-3, with D perhaps being TRBD1 or TRBD2 (5 bases each). The V end was cut by 8 bases, the J end by 1 base, with 13 bases between. CDR1 is SNHLY, CDR2 FYNNEI, per germline. This CDR3 is built from 14 residues. The CDR3 is CASQELGGTDTQYF. The CDR3 DNA reads as TGTGCCAGCCAAGAACTAGGGGGCACAGATACGCAGTATTTT. The variable domain in full, with the rest retrieved from reference TRBV2 and TRBJ2-3, is EPEVTQTPSHQVTQMGQEVILRCVPISNHLYFYWYRQILGQKVEFLVSFYNNEISEKSEIFDDQFSVERPDGSNFTLKIRSTKLEDSAMYFCASQELGGTDTQYFGPGTRLTVL.

This clonotype was observed a few times. The V call is TRBV5-1, the J call TRBJ1-5; 9 bases align to TRBD1. Germline CDR1 and CDR2: SGHRS and YFSETQ. The length of the CDR3 is 16 residues. J was trimmed by 5 bases and V by 4 bases; bases with no gene match: 10. The CDR3 region has the DNA TGCGCCAGCAGCATCCCGCGGACAGGGGAAGATCAGCCCCAGCATTTT. Translating it yields CASSIPRTGEDQPQHF. The full variable domain, its missing parts supplied by reference TRBV5-1 and TRBJ1-5, is KAGVTQTPRYLIKTRGQQVTLSCSPISGHRSVSWYQQTPGQGLQFLFEYFSETQRNKGNFPGRFSGRQFSNSRSEMNVSTLELGDSALYLCASSIPRTGEDQPQHFGDGTRLSIL.

This clonotype has more than one count but fewer than ten. The J gene is TRBJ2-3, the V gene TRBV5-1; TRBD1 aligns across 7 bases. Germline V CDR1 and CDR2: SGHRS, YFSETQ. The ends lost 0 bases at V and 2 bases at J; junction bases unmatched: 6. This CDR3 has 16 residues. In DNA, the CDR3 is TGCGCCAGCAGCTTGGATACGGGACAGTACACAGATACGCAGTATTTT. Its translation: CASSLDTGQYTDTQYF. Full variable domain (missing parts from reference TRBV5-1 and TRBJ2-3): KAGVTQTPRYLIKTRGQQVTLSCSPISGHRSVSWYQQTPGQGLQFLFEYFSETQRNKGNFPGRFSGRQFSNSRSEMNVSTLELGDSALYLCASSLDTGQYTDTQYFGPGTRLTVL.

This CDR3 reads CASSSLTGELFF. The CDR3 DNA reads TGTGCCAGCAGTTCGCTCACCGGGGAGCTGTTTTTT. V usage is TRBV6-2 or TRBV6-3 and J usage is TRBJ2-2; unclear D gene. V shed 4 bases and J shed 4 bases, with 4 bases lying between them. The germline CDR1 and CDR2 sequences are MNHEY and SVGEGT. This CDR3 has 12 residues.

The rearrangement joins TRBV4-1 to TRBJ2-2; the D gene is possibly TRBD1 (6 bases). CDR1 and CDR2 from the germline V gene are MGHRA and YSYEKL. This CDR3 is 15 amino acids long. V was cut by 6 bases and J by 4 bases, with 15 bases left in between. The CDR3 DNA is TGCGCCAGCAGACAACAGGGTCGAGGCACCGGGGAGCTGTTTTTT. It codes for CASRQQGRGTGELFF.

This clonotype was observed a few times. J is TRBJ2-2 and V is TRBV7-2; TRBD2 matches 11 bases. Germline V gives CDR1 SGHTA, CDR2 FQGNSA. Trimming took 5 bases from V and 3 from J; bases not matched to a gene: 5. The CDR3 length is 16 residues. The CDR3 sequence is CASSPGTSGYTGELFF. CDR3 bases: TGTGCCAGCAGCCCAGGGACTAGCGGTTACACCGGGGAGCTGTTTTTT. Filled out from reference TRBV7-2 and TRBJ2-2, the complete variable domain reads GAGVSQSPSNKVTEKGKDVELRCDPISGHTALYWYRQSLGQGLEFLIYFQGNSAPDKSGLPSDRFSAERTGGSVSTLTIQRTQQEDSAVYLCASSPGTSGYTGELFFGEGSRLTVL.

The chain carries TRBV6-6 and TRBJ2-2, with TRBD1 as a possible D gene (5 bases). The V end lost 6 bases, the J end lost 9 bases, and 17 bases lay between the germline ends. The CDR3 has 14 amino acids. Germline CDR1 is MNHNY and CDR2 is SVGAGI (reference sequence). The CDR3 DNA follows: TGTGCCAGCAGCCTCCCCCCGCAGGGTCGGGAGCTGTTTTTT. Residues: CASSLPPQGRELFF.

The chain recombines TRBV4-3 with TRBJ2-5; D remains ambiguous. The CDR3 sequence is 14 residues long. V gave up 4 bases and J gave up 3 bases, with 12 bases separating them. Germline CDR1 is LGHNA and CDR2 is YSLEER. The CDR3 coding sequence is TGCGCCAGCAGCCCCCTCGGGCAAGAAGAGACCCAGTACTTC. Translation: CASSPLGQEETQYF.

The chain employs TRBV6-1 and TRBJ1-3; D is uncertain. Between the trimmed V and J ends, which lost 7 bases and 0 bases, there was a span of 10 bases. The length of the CDR3 is 14 residues. The germline V gene encodes CDR1 MNHNS and CDR2 SASEGT. CDR3 in amino acids: CASTLLTSGNTIYF. CDR3 coding DNA: TGTGCCAGCACCCTACTCACCTCTGGAAACACCATATATTTT.

This clonotype occurred a few times. The chain uses TRBV27 and TRBJ1-5, with a tentative D call TRBD1 (5 bases). CDR1 is MNHEY, CDR2 SMNVEV, per germline (reference sequence). CDR3 length equals 15 residues. Trimming cost V 2 bases and J 2 bases, with 10 bases left between them. The CDR3 coding sequence is TGTGCCAGCAGTTTAAGCCAGGGACGCAATCAGCCCCAGCATTTT. Its protein is CASSLSQGRNQPQHF.

This clonotype has a handful of counts. The chain carries TRBV7-2 and TRBJ2-3; D perhaps matches TRBD1 (6 bases). Trimming removed 5 bases at V and 5 bases at J, with 14 bases between. CDR3 length equals 14 residues. CDR1 SGHTA and CDR2 FQGNSA come from the germline V gene. The CDR3 bases are TGTGCCAGCAGCGCCCAGGGCAGGGGAGATACGCAGTATTTT. Residues: CASSAQGRGDTQYF.

This clonotype has more than one count but fewer than ten. Sequence at one end of the junction differs from germline and may be a read error. This chain connects TRBV20-1 to TRBJ2-5; TRBD1 matches 8 bases. The CDR3 loop spans 10 amino acids. Germline CDR1 and CDR2: DFQATT and SNEGSKA (reference sequence). The CDR3 DNA reads TGCAGTGCAGTTAGGGACAGGATCATCTTC. Its translation: CSAVRDRIIF.